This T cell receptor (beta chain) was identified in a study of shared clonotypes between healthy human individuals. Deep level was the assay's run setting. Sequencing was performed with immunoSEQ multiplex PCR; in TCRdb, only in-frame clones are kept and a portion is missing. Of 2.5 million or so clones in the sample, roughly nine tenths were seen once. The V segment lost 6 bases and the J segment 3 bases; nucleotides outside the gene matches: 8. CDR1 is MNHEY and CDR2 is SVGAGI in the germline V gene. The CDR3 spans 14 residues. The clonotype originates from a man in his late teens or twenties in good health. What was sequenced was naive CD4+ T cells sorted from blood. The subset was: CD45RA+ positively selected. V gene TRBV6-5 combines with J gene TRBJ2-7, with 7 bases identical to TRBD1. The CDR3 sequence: CASSQSRGNYEQYF. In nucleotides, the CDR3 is TGTGCCAGCAGCCAGAGCAGGGGGAACTACGAGCAGTACTTC.